Ten or more counts support the clone carrying this T cell receptor (beta chain). Its matching antigen is unknown. The sample comes from a study of T cell repertoires in cytomegalovirus infection. Notes on the study in general: CMV-specific HLA-C-restricted TCR beta clonotypes dominated the ex vivo response.

From the reads, TCRdb called clonotypes with MiXCR, one entry per CDR3 protein. Counted here are hundreds of thousands of distinct CDR3 sequences, 17% occurring once; the ten biggest clones make up around 12%. This CDR3 spans 16 amino acids. The germline gives CDR1 SGHTA, CDR2 FQGNSA. Trimming took off 1 base at V and 4 bases at J, with 13 bases between the two ends. The receptor's source is a human donor in good health (CMV status not recorded). Some clones in this sample may be carry-over from other donors' samples. The specimen was PBMCs. The chain recombines TRBV7-2 with TRBJ2-2, with D maybe TRBD1 (6 bases). CDR3 nucleotides: TGTGCCAGCAGCTTAGTTGGCAGGGGAGTCACCGGGGAGCTGTTTTTT. It specifies CASSLVGRGVTGELFF.